The rows below give T cell receptor beta chains drawn from one sample of a study of blood T cell repertoires in COVID-19. The assay was immunoSEQ multiplex PCR, and TCRdb's table has in-frame clones only and misses some. The repertoire holds almost 350,000 clones, with approximately 89% as singletons. Sequences were obtained from peripheral blood. These receptors all stem from a woman aged 55-70 years with COVID-19, enrolled during active disease. Both conserved end residues are part of each CDR3.

J | V | CDR3
TRBJ1-1 | TRBV27 | CASSLYQGATEAFF
TRBJ2-1 | TRBV11-2 | CASSLVWGPRGPDEQFF
TRBJ1-1 | TRBV19 | CASSLTGRNTEAFF
TRBJ1-4 | TRBV15 | CATTSTGGASEKLFF
TRBJ2-3 | TRBV5-6 | CASSLSLTRGGGTDTQYF
TRBJ1-2 | TRBV3-1/TRBV3-2 | CASSQGLNRPFGGYTF
TRBJ1-1 | TRBV5-6 | CASSLWFFIGQGRTEAFF
TRBJ1-6 | TRBV27 | CASSLSLSSSSYNSPLHF
TRBJ2-7 | TRBV28 | CATLQTTPYEQYF
TRBJ1-4 | TRBV11-2 | CASSLVGQATNEKLFF
TRBJ2-3 | TRBV6-5 | CATKLAGSTDTQYF
TRBJ2-3 | TRBV7-3 | CASSPLGTGAGDTQYF
TRBJ1-2 | TRBV7-3 | CASSPTDSGGRDGYTF
TRBJ2-7 | TRBV5-1 | CASSTPGTGAEGPYEQYF
TRBJ2-1 | TRBV18 | CASSPKTGTGYNNEQFF
TRBJ1-2 | TRBV10-3 | CAISRQGRSYGYTF
TRBJ2-6 | TRBV3-1/TRBV3-2 | CASSQVASGANVLTF
TRBJ1-1 | TRBV10-3 | CAISGTGGNEAFF
TRBJ2-3 | TRBV7-3 | CASSMDRDSTDTQYF
TRBJ1-2 | TRBV6-4 | CASSSGTGGYGYTF
TRBJ2-2 | TRBV5-4 | CASSLLAGAAGELFF